This T cell receptor (beta chain) originates from a study of blood T cells in healthy people across ages. Study conclusions and caveats: Both higher diversity and more naive CD4+ cells marked long-lived donors when set against aged donors. Diversity estimates from one million T cells were considered underestimates.

This clonotype was detected a few times. Its antigen remains unidentified. Relative to the germline gene, one junction end is altered; a read error may explain this. Healthy Caucasian individuals from Russia aged about 6 to 100 served as donors. Together with a sample-barcoded 5' primer, a J-beta primer mix was included in a second PCR lasting 7 to 11 cycles. One entry per CDR3 protein, called by TCRdb with MiXCR from the 5' RACE reads. Found here are fewer than 600,000 distinct CDR3 sequences, roughly a quarter of them singletons; the top ten hold approximately 3.3%. Germline CDR1 and CDR2: SGHRS and YFSETQ. This CDR3 is built from 13 residues. The same sample was also studied in work on T cells of mothers and their children. Per that study: Primer M1S, used in the second PCR, introduced sample barcodes and 2-4 random nucleotides.

The source of this sequence is a boy under 10 years old in good health. Sequencing was carried out using blood. The rearrangement uses TRBV5-1 and TRBJ1-2; 8 bases fit TRBD1. DNA for the CDR3: TGTGCCAGCAGTCCGACAGGGGACTATGGCTACACCTTC. Translation: CASSPTGDYGYTF.